The 9 T cell receptor beta chains listed next were all sequenced from one sample in a study of cytomegalovirus exposure and HLA in healthy donors. Primers: 60 Vbeta forward and 13 Jbeta reverse. Profiling relied on immunoSEQ multiplex PCR, and the TCRdb table lists in-frame clones only, not all of them. The table shows about 150,000 clones, with 75% to 90% occurring only once. The sample consisted of PBMCs. The receptors here all came from a woman aged 18-29 years in good health and CMV-seronegative.

Comments on this clone: One end of the junction is discordant with germline, which a read error may explain. The V gene is TRBV4-2, the J gene TRBJ1-3; tentative D call: TRBD1 (5 bases). This CDR3 has 17 amino acids. Germline loops: CDR1 LGHNA, CDR2 YNFKEQ. The CDR3 DNA follows: TGTGCCAGCAGCCAAGATCAGGTAGACAGCCCTGGGAACACCATATATTTT. This sequence encodes CASSQDQVDSPGNTIYF.

CDR3 DNA sequence: TGTGCCTGGGACGCGAGACTTCCAGGGGCCGGGACTTTCTTT. Its protein is CAWDARLPGAGTFF. The rearrangement links TRBV30 to TRBJ1-1; D might be TRBD1 (6 bases). The V gene's germline CDR1 is GTSNPN and CDR2 SVGIG (reference sequence). With 5 bases removed from V and 12 bases from J, the gap between germline ends came to 25 bases. This CDR3 contains 14 residues.

The rearrangement uses TRBV27 and TRBJ2-7, with D tentatively TRBD1 (6 bases). The CDR3 runs 14 residues. V was cut by 5 bases and J by 2 bases, with 13 bases left in between. Germline loops: CDR1 MNHEY, CDR2 SMNVEV (reference sequence). CDR3 DNA: TGTGCCAGCAGTATCCGGGACACCACCTACGAGCAGTACTTC. Translation: CASSIRDTTYEQYF.

The genes are TRBV9 and TRBJ1-1, with D possibly TRBD1 on 6 matching bases. The CDR3 runs to 16 residues. Germline CDR1 SGDLS, CDR2 YYNGEE. Trimming left V 6 bases short and J 6 bases short, with 24 bases between. Here the CDR3 DNA reads TGTGCCAGCAATACACGAAAGGCAGGGGAATGGGCTGAAGCTTTCTTT. It is translated as CASNTRKAGEWAEAFF.

This chain connects TRBV6-5 to TRBJ1-2; 10 nucleotides agree with TRBD1. Losses at the gene ends were 5 bases for V and 6 bases for J; bases not matched to a gene: 3. This CDR3 contains 13 residues. Germline V gene lookup returns CDR1 MNHEY and CDR2 SVGAGI. CDR3 bases: TGTGCCAGCAGTGAAGGGACAGGGGATGGCTACACCTTC. It encodes CASSEGTGDGYTF.

This clone has only one observation. The rearrangement joins TRBV4-1 to TRBJ1-6, with a tentative D call TRBD1 (5 bases). V lost 0 bases and J 9 bases, leaving 6 bases between the germline ends. Germline CDR1 reads MGHRA; CDR2 reads YSYEKL. The length of the CDR3 is 13 residues. The CDR3, as DNA: TGCGCCAGCAGCCAAGATAGGGGTTCACCCCTCCACTTT. This codes for CASSQDRGSPLHF.

As to this clone: The junction shows a germline mismatch at one end, possibly a read error. The chain combines TRBV7-9 with TRBJ2-7; TRBD2 matches 9 bases. The CDR3 length is 15 residues. The germline V gene encodes CDR1 SEHNR and CDR2 FQNEAQ (reference sequence). The DNA for the CDR3 is TGTGCCAGCAGCATAGCGGGGGCGAGCTCCTACGAGCAGTACTTC. Protein product: CASSIAGASSYEQYF.

The chain carries TRBV15 and TRBJ2-1, with D maybe TRBD2 (6 bases). Germline V gives CDR1 LNHNV, CDR2 YYDKDF (reference sequence). V was clipped by 5 bases and J by 7 bases, with 18 bases between them. This CDR3 comprises 15 residues. This CDR3 is CATSPHSAGLNEQFF. In DNA, the CDR3 is TGTGCCACCAGCCCTCACTCCGCGGGGCTAAATGAGCAGTTCTTC.

The J gene is TRBJ1-2, the V gene TRBV9; tentative D call: TRBD1 (5 bases). The CDR3 spans 12 residues. Germline V gives CDR1 SGDLS, CDR2 YYNGEE. V lost 5 bases and J 8 bases, leaving 13 bases between the germline ends. The DNA of the CDR3 is TGTGCCAGCAGAACCCGGGGGGGAGGCTACACCTTC. As protein: CASRTRGGGYTF.